This T cell receptor (beta chain) was sequenced during a study of glioma-infiltrating T cells after dendritic cell vaccination. Study conclusions and caveats: Higher TCR clonality did not directly relate to longer survival.

With respect to this clone: Antigen: not known.

Method: immunoSEQ multiplex PCR; TCRdb's copy keeps in-frame clones and lacks some. The sample records around 90,000 clones, roughly three quarters being singletons. Only patients with spare fresh-frozen tumor and over two years of follow-up were included. Germline V gives CDR1 SGHRS, CDR2 YFSETQ. V shed 1 base and J shed 4 bases, with 7 bases lying between them. There are 13 residues in the CDR3. The chain combines TRBV5-1 with TRBJ2-3, with D unresolved. The starting material was blood, obtained before dendritic cell vaccination. This sequence originates from a human donor with glioblastoma. The CDR3 sequence: CASSLNQADTQYF. DNA of the CDR3: TGCGCCAGCAGCTTGAATCAGGCAGATACGCAGTATTTT. The full variable domain, completed using reference TRBV5-1 and TRBJ2-3, is KAGVTQTPRYLIKTRGQQVTLSCSPISGHRSVSWYQQTPGQGLQFLFEYFSETQRNKGNFPGRFSGRQFSNSRSEMNVSTLELGDSALYLCASSLNQADTQYFGPGTRLTVL.